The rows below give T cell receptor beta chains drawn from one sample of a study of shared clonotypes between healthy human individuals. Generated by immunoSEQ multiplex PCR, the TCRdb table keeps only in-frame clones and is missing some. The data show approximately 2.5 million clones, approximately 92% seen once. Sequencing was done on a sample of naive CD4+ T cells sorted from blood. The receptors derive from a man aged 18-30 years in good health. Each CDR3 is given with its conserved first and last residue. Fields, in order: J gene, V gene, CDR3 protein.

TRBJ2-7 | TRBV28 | CASRPPGQGASVLIYEQYF
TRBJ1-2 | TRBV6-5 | CASSYSGGLNYGYTF
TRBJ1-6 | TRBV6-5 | CASSYRSQGPNSPLHF
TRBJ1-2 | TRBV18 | CASSPPSNYGYTF
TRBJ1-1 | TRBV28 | CASTSPDTEAFF
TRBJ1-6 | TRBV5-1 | CASSPTTGTNSPLHF
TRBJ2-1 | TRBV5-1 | CASSLTGMADNEQFF
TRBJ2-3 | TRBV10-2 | CATRLVWEDTQYF
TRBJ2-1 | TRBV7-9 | CASSSTGTGGKDEQFF
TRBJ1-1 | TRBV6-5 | CASRLRTPTEAFF
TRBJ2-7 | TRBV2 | CASLETSYEQYF
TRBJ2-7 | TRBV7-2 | CASSPTSGRYEQYF
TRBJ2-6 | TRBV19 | CASSQATSGANVLTF
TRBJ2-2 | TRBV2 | CASNAELDTGELFF
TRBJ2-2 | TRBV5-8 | CASLRGSNTGELFF
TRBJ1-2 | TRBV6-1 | CASRSPGANGYTF
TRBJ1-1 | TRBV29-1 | CSALRDGPGTEAFF
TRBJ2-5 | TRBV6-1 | CANPGGEETQYF
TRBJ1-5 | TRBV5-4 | CASSFGGTGGVQPQHF
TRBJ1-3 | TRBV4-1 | CASSAGTQSSGNTIYF
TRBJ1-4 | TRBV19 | CASRSTGVLGEKLFF
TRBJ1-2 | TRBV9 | CASSVGAGSSYGYTF
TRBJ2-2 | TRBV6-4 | CASSDWTGRRAGELFF
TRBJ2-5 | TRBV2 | CASNPADREETQYF
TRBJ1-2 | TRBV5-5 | CASSWSGTGTVYTF
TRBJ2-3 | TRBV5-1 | CASSLRTSGGSTDTQYF
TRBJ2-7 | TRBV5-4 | CASSLTGQGHYEQYF
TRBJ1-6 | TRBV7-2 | CASSLKGASPLHF
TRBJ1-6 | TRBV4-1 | CASSQGGDRYNSPLHF
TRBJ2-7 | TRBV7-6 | CASSSTTYEQYF
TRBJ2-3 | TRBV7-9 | CASRTSSADTQYF
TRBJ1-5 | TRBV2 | CASSGAGYGNQPQHF
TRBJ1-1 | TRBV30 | CAWSVKLNTEAFF
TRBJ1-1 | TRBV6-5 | CASSYLAGGGTEAFF
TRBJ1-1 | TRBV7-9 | CASSDSASVMNTEAFF
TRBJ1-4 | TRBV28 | CAIMGQVNEKLFF
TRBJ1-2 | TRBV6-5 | CASSYLQGSGYGYTF
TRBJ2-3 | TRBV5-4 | CASSLVLDKTDTQYF
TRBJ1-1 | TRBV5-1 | CASSLTPQGAEAFF
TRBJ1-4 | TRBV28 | CASSPGDRNEKLFF
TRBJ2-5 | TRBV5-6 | CASSTGQGPYETQYF
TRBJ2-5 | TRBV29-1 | CSVEDPTPLLAGRETQYF
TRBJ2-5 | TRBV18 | CASSLTSAQETQYF